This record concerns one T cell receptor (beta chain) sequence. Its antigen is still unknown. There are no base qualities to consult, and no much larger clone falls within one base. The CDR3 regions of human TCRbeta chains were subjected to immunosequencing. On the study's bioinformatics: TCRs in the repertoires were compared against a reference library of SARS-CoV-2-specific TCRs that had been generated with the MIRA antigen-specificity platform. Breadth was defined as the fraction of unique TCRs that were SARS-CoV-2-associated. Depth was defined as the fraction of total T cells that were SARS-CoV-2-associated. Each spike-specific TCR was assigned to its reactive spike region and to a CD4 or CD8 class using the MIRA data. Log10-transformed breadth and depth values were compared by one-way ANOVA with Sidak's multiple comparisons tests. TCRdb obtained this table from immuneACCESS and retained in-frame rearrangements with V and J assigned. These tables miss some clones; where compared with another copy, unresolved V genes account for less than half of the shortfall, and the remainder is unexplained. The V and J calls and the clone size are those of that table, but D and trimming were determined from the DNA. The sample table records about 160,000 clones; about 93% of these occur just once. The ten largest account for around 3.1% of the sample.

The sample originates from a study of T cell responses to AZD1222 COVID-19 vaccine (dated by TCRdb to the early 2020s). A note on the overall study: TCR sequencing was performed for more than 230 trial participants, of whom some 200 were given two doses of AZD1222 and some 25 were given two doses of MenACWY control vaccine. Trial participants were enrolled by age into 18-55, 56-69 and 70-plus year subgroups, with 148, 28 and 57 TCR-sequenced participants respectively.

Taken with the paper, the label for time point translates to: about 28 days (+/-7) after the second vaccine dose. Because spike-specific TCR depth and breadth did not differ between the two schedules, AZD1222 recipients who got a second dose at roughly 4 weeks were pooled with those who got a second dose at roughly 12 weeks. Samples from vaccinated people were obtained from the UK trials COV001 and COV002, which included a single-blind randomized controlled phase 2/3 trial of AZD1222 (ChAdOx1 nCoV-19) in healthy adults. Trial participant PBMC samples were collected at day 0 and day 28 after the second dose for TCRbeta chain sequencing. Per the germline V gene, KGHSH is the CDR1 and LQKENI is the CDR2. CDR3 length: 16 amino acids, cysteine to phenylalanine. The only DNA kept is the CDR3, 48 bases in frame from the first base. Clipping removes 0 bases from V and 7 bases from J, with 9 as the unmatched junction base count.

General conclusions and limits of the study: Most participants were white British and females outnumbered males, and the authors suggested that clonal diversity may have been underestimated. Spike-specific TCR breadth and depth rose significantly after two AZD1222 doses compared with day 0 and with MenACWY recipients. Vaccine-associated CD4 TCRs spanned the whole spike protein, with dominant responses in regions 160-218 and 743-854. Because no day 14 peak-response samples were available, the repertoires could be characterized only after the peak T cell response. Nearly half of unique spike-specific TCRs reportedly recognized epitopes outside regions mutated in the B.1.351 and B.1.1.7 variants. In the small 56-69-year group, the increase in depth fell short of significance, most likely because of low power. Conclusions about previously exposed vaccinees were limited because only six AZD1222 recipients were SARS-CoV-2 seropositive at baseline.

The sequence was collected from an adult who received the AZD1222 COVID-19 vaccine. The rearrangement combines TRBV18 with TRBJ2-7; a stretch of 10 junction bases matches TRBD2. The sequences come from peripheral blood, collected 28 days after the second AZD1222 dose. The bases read TGTGCCAGCTCACCACCGTGGTCTAGCGGGAGCGGGGAGCAGTACTTC. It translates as CASSPPWSSGSGEQYF.